A selection of T cell receptor beta chains follows, all from one sample in a study of cytomegalovirus exposure and HLA in healthy donors. The protocol was immunoSEQ multiplex PCR, while the TCRdb copy is restricted to in-frame clones and leaves out a portion. The sample contains about 52,000 clones, approximately 70% of which appear only once. The sample comprised PBMCs. The receptors stem from a woman between 50 and 59 years old in good health and CMV-seronegative. Each CDR3 is given without its conserved first and last residue. D genes are given only for firm matches. The size of a clone is reported for some rows only, either as once, few or many, or as a class for expanded clones.

j_call | clone_size | v_call | d_call | cdr3_length | cdr3_aa
TRBJ1-4 | few | TRBV19 | NA | 14 | ASSIGSDSVDEKLF
TRBJ2-3 | NA | TRBV27 | TRBD2 | 15 | ASSGVAGVDGTDTQY
TRBJ2-2 | few | TRBV28 | TRBD2 | 14 | ASSFPSGRLAGELF
TRBJ2-5 | NA | TRBV6-1 | TRBD1 | 11 | ASSGTGQETQY
TRBJ1-1 | few | TRBV5-1 | NA | 13 | ASSQNTAGDTEAF
TRBJ2-5 | NA | TRBV7-7 | TRBD1 | 13 | ASSLMDREQETQY
TRBJ2-2 | NA | TRBV6-5 | TRBD1 | 13 | ASSKGQGNTGELF
TRBJ1-1 | NA | TRBV28 | TRBD1 | 15 | ASRTPGTGQGSTEAF
TRBJ2-6 | NA | TRBV19 | TRBD1 | 15 | ASSRDSILSGANVLT
TRBJ2-5 | once | TRBV2 | NA | 14 | ASSERSSSGEETQY
TRBJ2-1 | NA | TRBV13 | NA | 11 | ASSRVYYNEQF
TRBJ2-5 | few | TRBV7-9 | TRBD1 | 11 | ASRGTGVETQY
TRBJ2-1 | NA | TRBV6-4 | TRBD2 | 13 | ASSDSPSGHNEQF
TRBJ2-3 | NA | TRBV7-2 | TRBD1 | 12 | ASSSGQGTDTQY
TRBJ2-5 | NA | TRBV30 | TRBD1 | 12 | AWREGTGTETQY
TRBJ2-7 | NA | TRBV6-1 | TRBD2 | 13 | ASSRVAGDPGEQY
TRBJ1-2 | NA | TRBV6-5 | NA | 9 | ASSYPGGYT
TRBJ1-5 | NA | TRBV19 | TRBD1 | 14 | ASSQLQGGFSQPQH
TRBJ2-1 | few | TRBV7-8 | NA | 10 | ASSPILNEQF
TRBJ1-3 | NA | TRBV10-3 | NA | 12 | AISLDSAGNTIY
TRBJ2-1 | NA | TRBV4-3 | TRBD2 | 15 | ASSQALGTTSGNEQF
TRBJ2-7 | NA | TRBV5-1 | NA | 14 | ASSLAGWQVGYEQY
TRBJ2-5 | NA | TRBV29-1 | TRBD1 | 12 | SVEAWDRGETQY
TRBJ1-1 | NA | TRBV28 | NA | 13 | ASRRSGFGNTEAF
TRBJ1-5 | NA | TRBV18 | TRBD1 | 14 | ASSPGQGALNQPQH
TRBJ2-2 | few | TRBV6-1 | NA | 11 | ASRFEWTGELF
TRBJ1-1 | NA | TRBV18 | NA | 12 | ASSSGVEYTEAF
TRBJ1-4 | few | TRBV7-2 | TRBD1 | 12 | ASSAGQGHEKLF
TRBJ2-7 | NA | TRBV28 | NA | 12 | ASRVTGHTYEQY
TRBJ2-5 | once | TRBV11-2 | TRBD1 | 12 | ASSTGQYQETQY
TRBJ1-2 | NA | TRBV19 | TRBD1 | 11 | ASTGQGLRSYT
TRBJ2-2 | few | TRBV10-1 | NA | 12 | ASSESPLAGELF
TRBJ2-2 | NA | TRBV6-5 | NA | 11 | ASQPGYTGELF
TRBJ2-1 | NA | TRBV9 | NA | 13 | ASSSTSRGGNEQF
TRBJ1-1 | NA | TRBV5-1 | NA | 11 | ASSGGGDTEAF
TRBJ2-7 | few | TRBV7-9 | TRBD2 | 11 | ASSTAGEYEQY
TRBJ1-2 | NA | TRBV28 | NA | 12 | ASTSAPDGYGYT
TRBJ2-7 | once | TRBV28 | NA | 11 | ASSTRQPYEQY
TRBJ1-1 | NA | TRBV19 | NA | 12 | ASSSPWAKTEAF
TRBJ2-1 | once | TRBV9 | TRBD2 | 13 | ASSLIAGTYNEQF
TRBJ2-3 | few | TRBV7-9 | TRBD2 | 13 | ASSLLAGEGDTQY
TRBJ2-7 | NA | TRBV11-2 | NA | 12 | ASSQGHSSYEQY
TRBJ2-7 | NA | TRBV7-6 | NA | 13 | ASSPERGLVYEQY
TRBJ2-5 | NA | TRBV7-6 | NA | 11 | ASSEQVRETQY
TRBJ2-5 | NA | TRBV25-1 | NA | 15 | ASSPPWGEATGETQY
TRBJ2-2 | NA | TRBV9 | TRBD1 | 14 | ASSGPRDRVPGELF
TRBJ1-1 | NA | TRBV28 | NA | 13 | ASSLHTRMNTEAF
TRBJ1-4 | NA | TRBV30 | NA | 10 | AWDHGGEKLF
TRBJ2-2 | NA | TRBV19 | TRBD1 | 12 | ASTRTGATGELF
TRBJ2-5 | NA | TRBV2 | TRBD2 | 9 | ASAGEETQY
TRBJ1-5 | NA | TRBV27 | NA | 13 | ASSTNRVGNQPQH
TRBJ1-1 | NA | TRBV2 | TRBD1 | 14 | ASSEGTQGAVTEAF
TRBJ2-1 | NA | TRBV14 | TRBD2 | 15 | ASSQDWGGTRRNEQF
TRBJ1-6 | NA | TRBV27 | TRBD1 | 10 | ASTRQGSPLH
TRBJ1-2 | few | TRBV6-1 | NA | 10 | ASKGFLEGYT
TRBJ1-5 | NA | TRBV4-3 | NA | 14 | ASSQDFPGSHQPQH
TRBJ2-5 | NA | TRBV7-9 | NA | 11 | ASSTWTVETQY